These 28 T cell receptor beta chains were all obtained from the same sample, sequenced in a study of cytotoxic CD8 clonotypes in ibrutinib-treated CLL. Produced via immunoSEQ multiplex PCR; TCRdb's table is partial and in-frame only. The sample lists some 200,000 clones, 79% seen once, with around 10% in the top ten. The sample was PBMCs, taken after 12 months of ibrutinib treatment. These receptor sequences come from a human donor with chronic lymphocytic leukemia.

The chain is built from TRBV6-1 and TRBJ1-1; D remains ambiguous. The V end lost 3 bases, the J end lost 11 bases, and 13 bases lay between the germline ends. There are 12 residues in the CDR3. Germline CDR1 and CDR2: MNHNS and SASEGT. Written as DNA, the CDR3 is TGTGCCAGCAGTGACCCGCGGAGGCGGGCTTTCTTT. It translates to CASSDPRRRAFF.

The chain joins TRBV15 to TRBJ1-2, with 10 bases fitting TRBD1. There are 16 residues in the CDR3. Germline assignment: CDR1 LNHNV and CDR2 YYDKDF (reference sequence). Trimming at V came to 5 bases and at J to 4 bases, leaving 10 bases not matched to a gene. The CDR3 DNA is TGTGCCACCAGCGAATCGAGACAGGGGGCCCTCTATGGCTACACCTTC. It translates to CATSESRQGALYGYTF.

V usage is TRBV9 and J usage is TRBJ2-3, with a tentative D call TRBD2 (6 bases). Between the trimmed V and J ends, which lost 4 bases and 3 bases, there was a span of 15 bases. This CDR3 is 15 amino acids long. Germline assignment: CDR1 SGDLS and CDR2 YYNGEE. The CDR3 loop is CASSRAGGGTDTQYF. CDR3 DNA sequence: TGTGCCAGCAGCAGGGCCGGGGGTGGTACAGATACGCAGTATTTT.

Here the CDR3 reads CASSHTGRLNNYGYTF. CDR3 DNA: TGTGCCAGCAGTCATACGGGACGCCTTAATAACTATGGCTACACCTTC. The chain couples TRBV7-9 to TRBJ1-2; possibly TRBD1 for D (5 bases). V shed 6 bases and J shed 1 base, with 18 bases lying between them. CDR3 size: 16 residues. CDR1 is SEHNR and CDR2 is FQNEAQ in the germline V gene (reference sequence).

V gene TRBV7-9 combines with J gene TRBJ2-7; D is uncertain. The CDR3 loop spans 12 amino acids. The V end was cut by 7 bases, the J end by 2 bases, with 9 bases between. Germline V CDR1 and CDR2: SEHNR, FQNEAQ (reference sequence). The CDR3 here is CASTRSAYEQYF. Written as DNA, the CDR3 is TGTGCCAGCACCAGGTCGGCCTACGAGCAGTACTTC.

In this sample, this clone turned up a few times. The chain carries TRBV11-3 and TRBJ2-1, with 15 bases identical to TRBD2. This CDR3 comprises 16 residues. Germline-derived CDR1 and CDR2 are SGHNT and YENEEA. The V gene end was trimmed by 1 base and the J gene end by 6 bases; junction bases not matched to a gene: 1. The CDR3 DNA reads TGTGCCAGCAGCTTAGGGACTAGCGGGGGGGCCAATGAGCAGTTCTTC. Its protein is CASSLGTSGGANEQFF.

In DNA, the CDR3 is TGCGCCAGCAGCCCCATCGGAGACGGGGTCGGGGAGCTGTTTTTT. Amino acids: CASSPIGDGVGELFF. The V and J genes are TRBV5-1 and TRBJ2-2; TRBD2 is a possible D gene (5 bases). The CDR3 runs 15 residues. V was shortened by 4 bases and J by 7 bases, with 17 bases between the two germline ends. CDR1 and CDR2 from the germline V gene are SGHRS and YFSETQ.

The chain's CDR3 is CASSDGGDGYTF. The DNA for the CDR3 is TGTGCCAGCAGTGACGGAGGGGATGGCTACACCTTC. The genes are TRBV2 and TRBJ1-2, with D tentatively TRBD1 (5 bases). Germline values: CDR1 SNHLY, CDR2 FYNNEI. This CDR3 has 12 residues. Deletions cut 3 bases from V and 6 bases from J, with 8 bases between.

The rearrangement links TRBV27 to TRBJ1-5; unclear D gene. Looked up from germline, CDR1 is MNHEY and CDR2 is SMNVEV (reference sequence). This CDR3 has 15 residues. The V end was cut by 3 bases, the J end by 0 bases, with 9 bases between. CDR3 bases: TGTGCCAGCAGTTTGGAGAGTTATAGCAATCAGCCCCAGCATTTT. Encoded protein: CASSLESYSNQPQHF.

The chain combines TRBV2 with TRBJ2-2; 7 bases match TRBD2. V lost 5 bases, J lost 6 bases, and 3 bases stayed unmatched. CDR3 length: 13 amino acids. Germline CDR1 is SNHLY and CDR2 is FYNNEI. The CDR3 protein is CASSRGGSGELFF. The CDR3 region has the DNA TGTGCCAGCAGTCGCGGGGGATCCGGGGAGCTGTTTTTT.

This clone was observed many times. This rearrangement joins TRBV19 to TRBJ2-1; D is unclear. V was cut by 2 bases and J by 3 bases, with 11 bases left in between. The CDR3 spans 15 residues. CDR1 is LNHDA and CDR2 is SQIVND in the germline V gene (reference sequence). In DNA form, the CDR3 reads TGTGCCAGTAGTATAATCCAGGAGAGCTACAATGAGCAGTTCTTC. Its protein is CASSIIQESYNEQFF.

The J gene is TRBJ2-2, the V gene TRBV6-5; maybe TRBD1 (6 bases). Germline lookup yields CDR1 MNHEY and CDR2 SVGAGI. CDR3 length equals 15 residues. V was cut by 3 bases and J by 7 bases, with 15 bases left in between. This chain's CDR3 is CASSYRVGAGGELFF. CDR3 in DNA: TGTGCCAGCAGTTATCGGGTGGGGGCAGGCGGGGAGCTGTTTTTT.

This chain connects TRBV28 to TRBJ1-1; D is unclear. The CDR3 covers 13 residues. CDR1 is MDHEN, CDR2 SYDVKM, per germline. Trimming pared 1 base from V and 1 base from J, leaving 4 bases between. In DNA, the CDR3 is TGTGCCAGCAGTTTATCTCCGAACACTGAAGCTTTCTTT. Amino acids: CASSLSPNTEAFF.

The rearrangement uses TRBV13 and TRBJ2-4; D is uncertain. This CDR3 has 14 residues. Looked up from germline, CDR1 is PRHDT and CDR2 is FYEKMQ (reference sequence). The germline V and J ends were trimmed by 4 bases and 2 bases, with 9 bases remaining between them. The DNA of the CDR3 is TGTGCCAGCAGCTCAACACGTTCCAAAAACATTCAGTACTTC. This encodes CASSSTRSKNIQYF.

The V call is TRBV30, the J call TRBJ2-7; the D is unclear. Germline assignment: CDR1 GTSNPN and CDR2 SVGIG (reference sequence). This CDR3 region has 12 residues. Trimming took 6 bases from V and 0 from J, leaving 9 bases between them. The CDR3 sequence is CACRVYSYEQYF. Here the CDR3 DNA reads TGTGCCTGTCGGGTCTACTCCTACGAGCAGTACTTC.

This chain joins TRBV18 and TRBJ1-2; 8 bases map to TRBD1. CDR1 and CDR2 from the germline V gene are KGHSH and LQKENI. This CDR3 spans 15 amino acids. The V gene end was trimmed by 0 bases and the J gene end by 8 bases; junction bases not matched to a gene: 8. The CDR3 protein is CASSPPWDRSGGYTF. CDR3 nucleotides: TGTGCCAGCTCACCACCGTGGGACAGGAGCGGAGGCTACACCTTC.

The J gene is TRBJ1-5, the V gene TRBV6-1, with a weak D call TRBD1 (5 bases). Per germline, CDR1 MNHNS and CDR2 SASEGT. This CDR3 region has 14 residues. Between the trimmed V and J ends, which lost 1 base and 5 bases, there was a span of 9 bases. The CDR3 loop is CASSEVGDYQPQHF. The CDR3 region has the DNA TGTGCCAGCAGTGAAGTAGGGGACTATCAGCCCCAGCATTTT.

This CDR3 is CASSERRSSSRETQYF. CDR3 bases: TGTGCCAGCAGTGAACGGAGGTCAAGTTCGAGAGAGACCCAGTACTTC. The chain combines TRBV25-1 with TRBJ2-5; possibly TRBD2 for D (5 bases). The V gene lost 2 bases and the J gene lost 4 bases, with 17 bases spanning the gap. The CDR3 spans 16 residues. Germline CDR1 MGHDK, CDR2 SYGVNS.

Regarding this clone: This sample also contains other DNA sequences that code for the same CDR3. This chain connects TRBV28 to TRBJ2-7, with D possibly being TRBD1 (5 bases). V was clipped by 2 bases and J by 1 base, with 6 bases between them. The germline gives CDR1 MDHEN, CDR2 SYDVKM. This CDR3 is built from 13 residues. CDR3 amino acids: CASSLTGSYEQYF. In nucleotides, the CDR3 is TGTGCCAGCAGTTTAACAGGTTCCTACGAGCAGTACTTC.

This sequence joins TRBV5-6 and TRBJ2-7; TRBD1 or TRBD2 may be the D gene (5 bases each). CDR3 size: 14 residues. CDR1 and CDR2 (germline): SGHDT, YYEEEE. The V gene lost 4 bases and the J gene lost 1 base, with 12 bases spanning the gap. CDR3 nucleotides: TGTGCCAGCAGCCTGTGGGGGATATCCTACGAGCAGTACTTC. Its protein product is CASSLWGISYEQYF.

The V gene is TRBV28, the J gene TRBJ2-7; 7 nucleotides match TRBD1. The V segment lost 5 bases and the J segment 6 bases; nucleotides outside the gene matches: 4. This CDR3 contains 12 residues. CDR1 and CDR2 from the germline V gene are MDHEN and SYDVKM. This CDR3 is CASSRNRGEQYF. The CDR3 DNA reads TGTGCCAGCAGTCGAAACAGGGGCGAGCAGTACTTC.

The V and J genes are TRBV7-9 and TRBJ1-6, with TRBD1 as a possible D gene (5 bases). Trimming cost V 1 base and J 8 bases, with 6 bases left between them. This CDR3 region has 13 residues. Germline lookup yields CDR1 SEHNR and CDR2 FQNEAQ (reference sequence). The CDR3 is CASSLGGDSPLHF. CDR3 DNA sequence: TGTGCCAGCAGCTTAGGAGGGGATTCACCCCTCCACTTT.

CDR3 protein: CAIGPGGKESNQPQHF. CDR3 nucleotides: TGTGCCATCGGTCCCGGGGGCAAAGAGAGCAATCAGCCCCAGCATTTT. The chain is built from TRBV6-7 and TRBJ1-5; tentatively, D is TRBD1 (6 bases). TRBV6-7 is labeled an ORF, and its function is uncertain. With 10 bases removed from V and 1 base from J, the gap between germline ends came to 20 bases. The CDR3 is made up of 16 amino acids.

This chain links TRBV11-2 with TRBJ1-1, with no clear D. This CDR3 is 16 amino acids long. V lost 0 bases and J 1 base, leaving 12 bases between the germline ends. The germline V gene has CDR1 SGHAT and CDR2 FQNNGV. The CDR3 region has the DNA TGTGCCAGCAGCTTAGATGGTAGGGAGGGGAACACTGAAGCTTTCTTT. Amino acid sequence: CASSLDGREGNTEAFF.

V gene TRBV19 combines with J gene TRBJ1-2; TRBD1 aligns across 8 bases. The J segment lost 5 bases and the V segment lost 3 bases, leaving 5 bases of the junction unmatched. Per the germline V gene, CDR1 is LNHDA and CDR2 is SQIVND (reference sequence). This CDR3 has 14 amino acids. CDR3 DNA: TGTGCCAGTAGTATTAAGACAGGGGTGTATGGCTACACCTTC. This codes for CASSIKTGVYGYTF.

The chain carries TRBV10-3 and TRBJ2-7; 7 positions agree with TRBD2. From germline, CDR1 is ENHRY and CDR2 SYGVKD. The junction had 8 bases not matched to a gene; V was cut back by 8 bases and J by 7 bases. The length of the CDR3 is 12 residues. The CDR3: CAIGGTTGEQYF. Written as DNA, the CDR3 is TGTGCCATCGGCGGGACTACGGGGGAGCAGTACTTC.

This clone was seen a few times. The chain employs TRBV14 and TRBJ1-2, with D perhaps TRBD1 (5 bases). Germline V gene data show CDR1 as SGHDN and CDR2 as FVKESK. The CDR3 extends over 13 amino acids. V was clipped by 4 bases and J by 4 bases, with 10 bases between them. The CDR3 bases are TGTGCCAGCAGCCCGGGGACGCGCTATGGCTACACCTTC. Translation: CASSPGTRYGYTF.

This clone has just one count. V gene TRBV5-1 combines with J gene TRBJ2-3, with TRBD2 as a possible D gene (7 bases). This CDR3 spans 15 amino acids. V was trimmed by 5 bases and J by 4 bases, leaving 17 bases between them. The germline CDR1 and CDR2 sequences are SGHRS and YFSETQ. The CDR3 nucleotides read TGCGCCAGCAGTAATTGGGGGGGCCGTGCAGATACGCAGTATTTT. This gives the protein CASSNWGGRADTQYF.